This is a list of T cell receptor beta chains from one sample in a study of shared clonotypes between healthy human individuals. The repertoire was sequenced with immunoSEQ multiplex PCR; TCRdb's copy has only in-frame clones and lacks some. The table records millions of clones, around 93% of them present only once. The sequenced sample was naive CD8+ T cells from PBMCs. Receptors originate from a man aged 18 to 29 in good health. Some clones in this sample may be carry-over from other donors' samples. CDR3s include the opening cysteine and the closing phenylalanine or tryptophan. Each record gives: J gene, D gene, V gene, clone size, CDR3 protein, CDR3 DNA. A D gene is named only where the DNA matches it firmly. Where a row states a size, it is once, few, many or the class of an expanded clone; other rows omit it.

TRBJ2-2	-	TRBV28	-	CASISDSANTGELFF	TGTGCCAGCATCTCGGACAGCGCGAACACCGGGGAGCTGTTTTTT
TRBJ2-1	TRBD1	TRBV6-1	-	CASSMDRGRRNEQFF	TGTGCCAGCAGTATGGACAGGGGAAGGAGGAATGAGCAGTTCTTC
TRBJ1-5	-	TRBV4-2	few	CASSQSGNQPQHF	TGTGCCAGCAGCCAATCAGGCAATCAGCCCCAGCATTTT
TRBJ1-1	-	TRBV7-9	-	CASSPPPAGMDTEAFF	TGTGCCAGCAGCCCACCCCCGGCAGGGATGGACACTGAAGCTTTCTTT
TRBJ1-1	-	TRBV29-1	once	CSVGVNAEAFF	TGCAGCGTTGGGGTGAACGCTGAAGCTTTCTTT
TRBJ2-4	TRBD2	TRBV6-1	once	CASTSGIAKNIQYF	TGTGCCAGCACCAGCGGGATAGCCAAAAACATTCAGTACTTC
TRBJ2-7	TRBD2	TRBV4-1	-	CASSQRTSSEQYF	TGCGCCAGCAGCCAAAGGACTAGCTCCGAGCAGTACTTC
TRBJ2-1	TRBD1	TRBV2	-	CASSGDRVYNEQFF	TGTGCCAGCAGCGGGGACAGGGTGTACAATGAGCAGTTCTTC
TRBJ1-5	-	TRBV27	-	CASSDRIGQPQHF	TGTGCCAGCAGTGACAGGATTGGACAGCCCCAGCATTTT
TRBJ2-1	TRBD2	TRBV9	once	CASTSGSHNEQFF	TGTGCCAGTACTAGCGGGAGCCACAATGAGCAGTTCTTC
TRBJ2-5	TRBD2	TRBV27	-	CASSYLAGGGRETQYF	TGTGCCAGCAGTTACCTAGCGGGAGGGGGACGGGAGACCCAGTACTTC
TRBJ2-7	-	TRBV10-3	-	CATQGTLSSYEQYF	TGTGCCACACAAGGGACTCTTAGCTCCTACGAGCAGTACTTC
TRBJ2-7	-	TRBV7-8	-	CASSLATRSSHEQYF	TGTGCCAGCAGCTTAGCGACACGGAGTAGCCACGAGCAGTACTTC
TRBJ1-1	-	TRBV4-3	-	CASSRVLAFFTEAFF	TGCGCCAGCAGCCGGGTCCTGGCGTTTTTCACTGAAGCTTTCTTT
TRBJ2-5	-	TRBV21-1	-	CASSKANF	TGTGCCAGCAGCAAAGCGAACTTC
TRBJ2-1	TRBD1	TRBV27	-	CASSLGTGGPYNEQFF	TGTGCCAGCAGTCTCGGGACAGGGGGCCCCTACAATGAGCAGTTCTTC
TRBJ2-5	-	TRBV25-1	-	CASSGREGTQYF	TGTGCCAGCAGTGGTAGGGAAGGGACCCAGTACTTC
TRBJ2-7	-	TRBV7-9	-	CASSFGKDRSYEQYF	TGTGCCAGCAGCTTTGGCAAGGACAGAAGCTACGAGCAGTACTTC
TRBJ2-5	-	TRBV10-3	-	CAISENDGHQETQYF	TGTGCCATCAGTGAGAACGACGGTCACCAAGAGACCCAGTACTTC
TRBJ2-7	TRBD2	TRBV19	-	CASSGRGYEQYF	TGTGCCAGTAGTGGGCGGGGGTACGAGCAGTACTTC
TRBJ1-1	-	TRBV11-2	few	CASSLTEGHTEAFF	TGTGCCAGCAGCTTAACCGAGGGACACACTGAAGCTTTCTTT
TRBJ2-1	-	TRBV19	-	CASSPGFSGYTYNEQFF	TGTGCCAGTAGTCCTGGTTTTAGCGGTTACACCTACAATGAGCAGTTCTTC
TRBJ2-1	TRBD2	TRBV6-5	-	CASSYSRGEGEQFF	TGTGCCAGCAGTTACTCGCGGGGGGAGGGTGAGCAGTTCTTC
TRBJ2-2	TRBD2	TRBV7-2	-	CASSLSGSGGAGELFF	TGTGCCAGCAGCTTAAGCGGGAGCGGAGGGGCCGGGGAGCTGTTTTTT
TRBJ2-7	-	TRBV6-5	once	CASSYSGPSYEQYF	TGTGCCAGCAGTTACTCCGGGCCCTCCTACGAGCAGTACTTC
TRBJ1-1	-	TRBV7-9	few	CASRGNTEAFF	TGTGCCAGCAGAGGGAACACTGAAGCTTTCTTT
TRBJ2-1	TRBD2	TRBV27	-	CASSTIAGIYNEQFF	TGTGCCAGCAGTACAATAGCGGGGATCTACAATGAGCAGTTCTTC
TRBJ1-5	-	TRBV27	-	CASSSDRPRNQPQHF	TGTGCCAGCAGTTCCGACCGGCCTCGGAATCAGCCCCAGCATTTT
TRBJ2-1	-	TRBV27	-	CASSQGGLYNEQFF	TGTGCCAGCAGTCAGGGGGGACTCTACAATGAGCAGTTCTTC
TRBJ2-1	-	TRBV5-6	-	CASSGSSYNEQFF	TGTGCCAGCAGCGGGTCGTCCTACAATGAGCAGTTCTTC
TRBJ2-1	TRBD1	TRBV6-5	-	CASSSARDRDYNEQFF	TGTGCCAGCAGTTCGGCCCGGGACAGGGACTACAATGAGCAGTTCTTC
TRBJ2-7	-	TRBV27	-	CASYNSYEQYF	TGTGCCAGCTACAACTCCTACGAGCAGTACTTC
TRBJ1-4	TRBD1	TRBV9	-	CASSATDRGEKLFF	TGTGCCAGCAGCGCCACCGACAGGGGAGAAAAACTGTTTTTT
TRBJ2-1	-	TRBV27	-	CASTRGWGEDPSRNEQFF	TGTGCCAGCACCAGGGGATGGGGGGAGGACCCCTCTCGCAATGAGCAGTTCTTC
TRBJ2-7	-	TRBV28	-	CASRMWGISTGEQYF	TGTGCCAGCAGAATGTGGGGCATTTCTACGGGTGAGCAGTACTTC
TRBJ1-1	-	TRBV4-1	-	CASSQDAGVKVGTEAFF	TGCGCCAGCAGCCAAGATGCAGGGGTTAAAGTAGGAACTGAAGCTTTCTTT
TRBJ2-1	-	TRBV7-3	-	CASSLTWGNNEQFF	TGTGCCAGCAGCTTAACTTGGGGGAACAATGAGCAGTTCTTC
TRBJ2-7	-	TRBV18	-	CASSVNRDEQYF	TGTGCCAGCTCAGTGAACAGGGACGAGCAGTACTTC
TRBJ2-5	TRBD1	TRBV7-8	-	CASSSPYVRDSQETQYF	TGTGCCAGCAGCTCACCGTACGTCCGGGACAGTCAAGAGACCCAGTACTTC
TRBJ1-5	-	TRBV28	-	CASSQPELSGEHF	TGTGCCAGCAGCCAGCCCGAGCTTTCTGGAGAGCATTTT
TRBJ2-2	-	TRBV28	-	CASSFSRFSGELFF	TGTGCCAGCAGTTTCTCCCGGTTTAGCGGGGAGCTGTTTTTT